Here is one T cell receptor beta chain with its context. Its antigen target is currently unknown. Base qualities are not at hand, and no much larger clone is one base apart. This entry is derived from a study of control samples from healthy donors and cancer patients (dated by TCRdb to 2019 to 2021). Libraries were built with the immunoSEQ multiplex PCR assay. The clones in this table, taken by TCRdb from immuneACCESS, are in-frame only. Not every clone is retained; where verified, under half of the shortfall comes from an unresolved V gene, and the cause of the rest is unknown. This sample has under 200,000 clones in its table, and about 95% of those were observed once. Around 13% of the sample is held by the ten biggest clonotypes. Sequencing was performed on PBMCs. The sequence was obtained from a man aged 60-69 years with colorectal cancer.

The DNA is as follows: TGTGCCAGCAGCTTAGGGGCGTCGGGGGCCAACGTCCTGACTTTC. Its protein reads: CASSLGASGANVLTF. The chain employs TRBV11-1 and TRBJ2-6; the D segment cannot be called with confidence. Taken from cysteine to phenylalanine, the CDR3 has 15 residues. The kept DNA is CDR3 alone, 45 bases in frame from the first base. Based on the germline V gene (reference sequence), the CDR1 and CDR2 sequences are SGHAT and FQDESV. Trimming takes 1 base from V and 4 bases from J, and the germline ends sit 8 bases apart.